What follows are 9 T cell receptor beta chains derived from one specimen sequenced in a study. Each CDR3 protein gets one entry after TCRdb re-called the RT-PCR reads with MiXCR. Here the sample spans approximately 720,000 distinct CDR3 sequences, 12% to 15% being singletons. Sequences were obtained from memory CD4+ T cells from blood. These TCRs come from a female donor in good health, serving as a healthy control.

This clonotype was detected ten times or more. Written as DNA, the CDR3 is TGTGCCATCACTCCGACCCGGGGCAACTATGGCTACACCTTC. It translates to CAITPTRGNYGYTF. The chain is built from TRBV10-3 and TRBJ1-2; D might be TRBD1 (5 bases). The CDR3 spans 14 residues. Germline V lookup: CDR1 ENHRY, CDR2 SYGVKD. Trimming took off 7 bases at V and 2 bases at J, with 14 bases between the two ends.

The sample holds one count of this clonotype. The chain has TRBV2 and TRBJ1-5; the D is unclear. Looked up from germline, CDR1 is SNHLY and CDR2 is FYNNEI. This CDR3 has 14 amino acids. V lost 7 bases to trimming and J lost 0 bases, with 10 bases between them. CDR3 sequence reads: CASTAVDSNQPQHF. The CDR3 DNA reads as TGTGCCAGCACCGCGGTAGATAGCAATCAGCCCCAGCATTTT.

In its sample, this clonotype was seen a few times. The chain has TRBV24-1 and TRBJ1-4; TRBD1 is a possible D gene (5 bases). The CDR3 totals 13 residues. CDR1 KGHDR and CDR2 SFDVKD come from the germline V gene. Trimming cost V 7 bases and J 4 bases, with 9 bases left between them. In DNA form, the CDR3 reads TGTGCCACCAGCGGAGACAGTAATGAAAAACTGTTTTTT. Its translation is CATSGDSNEKLFF.

This clonotype was observed many times. The chain links TRBV29-1 to TRBJ2-1; tentatively, D is TRBD2 (6 bases). The germline CDR1 and CDR2 sequences are SQVTM and ANQGSEA. Trimming cost V 4 bases and J 8 bases, with 15 bases left between them. The CDR3 length is 13 residues. CDR3 sequence reads: CSVARGVGDEQFF. For the CDR3, the DNA is TGCAGCGTTGCGCGGGGAGTAGGCGATGAGCAGTTCTTC.

This clonotype was counted at least ten times. This chain joins TRBV7-2 and TRBJ1-2; weak D call: TRBD1 (5 bases). Germline V gene sequence: CDR1 SGHTA, CDR2 FQGNSA. The CDR3 is 14 amino acids. V was pared by 5 bases and J by 4 bases, with 14 bases between. This CDR3 reads CASSPRTQSYGYTF. In DNA form, the CDR3 reads TGTGCCAGCAGCCCCCGGACACAAAGCTATGGCTACACCTTC.

This clonotype has more than one count but fewer than ten. The chain uses TRBV7-2 and TRBJ2-1; D gene uncertain. The CDR3 spans 16 residues. Looked up from germline, CDR1 is SGHTA and CDR2 is FQGNSA. The V and J ends lost 5 bases and 6 bases respectively, with 20 bases between them. For the CDR3, the DNA is TGTGCCAGCAGCCCAGAGTACTATTTTAGTTCCAATGAGCAGTTCTTC. Translated: CASSPEYYFSSNEQFF.

This clonotype was picked up many times. The rearrangement links TRBV10-3 to TRBJ1-1; tentative D call: TRBD1 (5 bases). Looked up from germline, CDR1 is ENHRY and CDR2 is SYGVKD. This CDR3 has 13 amino acids. Trimming removed 2 bases from V and 8 bases from J, with 12 bases in between. The CDR3 coding sequence is TGTGCCATCAGTGAGCCCAGGGTTGCAGAAGCTTTCTTT. Protein: CAISEPRVAEAFF.

The CDR3 region is CASSLRVGAWEETQYF. As DNA, the CDR3 is TGTGCCAGCAGCTTAAGAGTGGGGGCATGGGAGGAGACCCAGTACTTC. The chain employs TRBV7-9 and TRBJ2-5, with D perhaps TRBD1 (6 bases). The CDR3 has 16 residues. Trimming took 2 bases from V and 5 from J, leaving 18 bases between them. Germline V lookup: CDR1 SEHNR, CDR2 FQNEAQ (reference sequence).

At least ten counts were recorded for this clonotype. This chain connects TRBV6-1 to TRBJ1-2; D is undetermined. V was clipped by 6 bases and J by 6 bases, with 11 bases between them. The CDR3 totals 12 residues. Germline V gene data show CDR1 as MNHNS and CDR2 as SASEGT. For the CDR3, the DNA is TGTGCCAGCAGCAAGACCATGGATGGCTACACCTTC. Residues: CASSKTMDGYTF.